This T cell receptor (beta chain) came from a study of cytomegalovirus exposure and HLA in healthy donors. As for the study in general: Ancestry clustering placed roughly 86% of around 400 genotyped donors in the Caucasian-associated cluster. General study points: Some V segments, including TRBV6-2 and TRBV6-3, were excluded as indistinguishable.

The PCR ran on 60 Vbeta and 13 Jbeta primers. Profiling relied on immunoSEQ multiplex PCR, and the TCRdb table lists in-frame clones only, not all of them. The top ten hold around 10% of the sample, which has some 45,000 clones, roughly 47% seen once. The CDR3 is 14 residues long. V was trimmed by 7 bases and J by 0 bases, leaving 9 bases between them. CDR1 and CDR2 from the germline V gene are LNHDA and SQIVND (reference sequence). This clone has a single count. Antigen: not known. The clonotype originates from a human donor in good health. Sequenced: PBMCs. The J gene is TRBJ1-4, the V gene TRBV19; tentatively, D is TRBD1 (5 bases). The CDR3 coding sequence is TGTGCCAGTACCACAGGCCCAACTAATGAAAAACTGTTTTTT. This sequence encodes CASTTGPTNEKLFF.